The T cell receptor beta chain under discussion was sequenced for a study of T cell clonotyping in hematopoietic cell transplantation. Study at large: Recipients' pretransplant samples followed cytoreduction. Study-wide points: Higher Inverse Simpson Index values in graft donor and pretransplant recipient predicted broader posttransplant TCR diversity.

With regard to this clone: The antigen remains undetermined.

Looked up from germline, CDR1 is SGHRS and CDR2 is YFSETQ. V lost 4 bases, J lost 8 bases, and 19 bases lay in between. This CDR3 region has 16 residues. Here immunoSEQ multiplex PCR was the method, and the copy in TCRdb shows in-frame clones only, minus some. The profile shows about 18,000 clones, 86% of them singletons. Indicated time point: recipient sample about 28 days before transplant, after cytoreduction. The chain couples TRBV5-1 to TRBJ1-6; a weak D match, TRBD1 (6 bases). Sequenced here: peripheral blood mononuclear cells, sampled before stem cell transplant. This TCR was recovered from a middle-aged man with acute myeloid leukemia. Some clones in this sample may be carry-over from other donors' samples. The CDR3 loop reads CASSPMYRVGDSPLHF. The DNA for the CDR3 is TGCGCCAGCAGCCCCATGTACAGGGTAGGCGATTCACCCCTCCACTTT. Combining the CDR3 with reference TRBV5-1 and TRBJ1-6 gives the whole variable domain KAGVTQTPRYLIKTRGQQVTLSCSPISGHRSVSWYQQTPGQGLQFLFEYFSETQRNKGNFPGRFSGRQFSNSRSEMNVSTLELGDSALYLCASSPMYRVGDSPLHFGNGTRLTVT.